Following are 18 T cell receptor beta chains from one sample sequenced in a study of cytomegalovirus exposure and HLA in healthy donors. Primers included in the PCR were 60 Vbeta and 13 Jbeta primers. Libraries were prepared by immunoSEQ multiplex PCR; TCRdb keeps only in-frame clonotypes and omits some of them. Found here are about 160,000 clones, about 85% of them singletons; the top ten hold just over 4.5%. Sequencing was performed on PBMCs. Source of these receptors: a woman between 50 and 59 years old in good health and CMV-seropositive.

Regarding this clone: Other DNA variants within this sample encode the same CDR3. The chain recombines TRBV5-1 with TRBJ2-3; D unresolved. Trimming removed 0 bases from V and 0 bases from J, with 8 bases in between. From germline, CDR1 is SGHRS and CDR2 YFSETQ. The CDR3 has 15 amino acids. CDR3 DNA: TGCGCCAGCAGCTTGGGTGGCCAAAGCACAGATACGCAGTATTTT. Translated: CASSLGGQSTDTQYF.

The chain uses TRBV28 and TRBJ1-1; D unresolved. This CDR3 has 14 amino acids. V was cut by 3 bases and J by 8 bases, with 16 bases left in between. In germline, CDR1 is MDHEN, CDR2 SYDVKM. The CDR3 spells CASSLVQVNREAFF. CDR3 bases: TGTGCCAGCAGTTTGGTGCAGGTGAATAGAGAAGCTTTCTTT.

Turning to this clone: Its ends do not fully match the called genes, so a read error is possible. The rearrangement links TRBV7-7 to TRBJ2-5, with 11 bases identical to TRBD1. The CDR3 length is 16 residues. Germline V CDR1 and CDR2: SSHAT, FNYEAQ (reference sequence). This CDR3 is CASSSDWTGGRETQYF. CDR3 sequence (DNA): TGTGCTAGCAGTTCAGACTGGACAGGGGGCAGGGAGACCCAGTACTTC.

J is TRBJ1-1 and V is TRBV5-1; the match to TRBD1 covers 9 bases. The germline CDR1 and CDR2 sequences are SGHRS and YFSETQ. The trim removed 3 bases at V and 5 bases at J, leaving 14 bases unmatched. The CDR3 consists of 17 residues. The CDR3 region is CASSSSRPWTGETEAFF. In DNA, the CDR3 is TGCGCCAGCAGCTCTTCGAGACCTTGGACAGGGGAGACTGAAGCTTTCTTT.

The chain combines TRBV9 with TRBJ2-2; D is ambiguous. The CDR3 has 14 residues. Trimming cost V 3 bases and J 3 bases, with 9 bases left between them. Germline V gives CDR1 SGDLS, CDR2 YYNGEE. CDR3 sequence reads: CASSANIDTGELFF. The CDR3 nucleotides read TGTGCCAGCAGCGCGAACATCGACACCGGGGAGCTGTTTTTT. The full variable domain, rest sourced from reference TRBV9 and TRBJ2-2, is DSGVTQTPKHLITATGQRVTLRCSPRSGDLSVYWYQQSLDQGLQFLIQYYNGEERAKGNILERFSAQQFPDLHSELNLSSLELGDSALYFCASSANIDTGELFFGEGSRLTVL.

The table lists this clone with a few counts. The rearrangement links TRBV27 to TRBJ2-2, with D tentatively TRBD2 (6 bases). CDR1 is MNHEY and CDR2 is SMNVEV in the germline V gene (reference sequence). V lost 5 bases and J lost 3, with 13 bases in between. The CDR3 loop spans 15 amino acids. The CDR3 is CASSVRDFYTGELFF. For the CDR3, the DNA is TGTGCCAGCAGTGTCCGGGACTTCTACACCGGGGAGCTGTTTTTT.

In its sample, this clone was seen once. CDR3 protein: CASSPQAGGISTDTQYF. CDR3 DNA sequence: TGTGCCAGCAGCCCCCAGGCCGGGGGAATTAGCACAGATACGCAGTATTTT. The chain combines TRBV9 with TRBJ2-3; D might be TRBD2 (6 bases). The germline V and J ends were trimmed by 4 bases and 0 bases, with 18 bases remaining between them. The CDR3 runs to 17 residues. Germline CDR1 is SGDLS and CDR2 is YYNGEE.

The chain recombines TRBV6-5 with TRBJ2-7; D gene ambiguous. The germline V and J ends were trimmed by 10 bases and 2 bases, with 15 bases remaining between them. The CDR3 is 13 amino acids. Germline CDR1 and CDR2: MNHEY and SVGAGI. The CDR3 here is CATVPAGAYEQYF. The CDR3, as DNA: TGTGCCACCGTCCCCGCCGGAGCCTACGAGCAGTACTTC.

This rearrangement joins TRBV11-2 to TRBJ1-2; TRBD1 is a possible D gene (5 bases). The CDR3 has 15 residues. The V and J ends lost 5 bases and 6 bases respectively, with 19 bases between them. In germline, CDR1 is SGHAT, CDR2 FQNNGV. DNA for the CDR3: TGTGCCAGCAGCACCTACCGCATCAGGGTCGATGGCTACACCTTC. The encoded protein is CASSTYRIRVDGYTF.

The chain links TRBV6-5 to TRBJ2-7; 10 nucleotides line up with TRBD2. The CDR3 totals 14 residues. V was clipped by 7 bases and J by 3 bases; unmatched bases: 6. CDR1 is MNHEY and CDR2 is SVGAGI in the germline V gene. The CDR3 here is CASNKAGGSYEQYF. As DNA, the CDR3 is TGTGCCAGCAACAAAGCGGGAGGGAGCTACGAGCAGTACTTC.

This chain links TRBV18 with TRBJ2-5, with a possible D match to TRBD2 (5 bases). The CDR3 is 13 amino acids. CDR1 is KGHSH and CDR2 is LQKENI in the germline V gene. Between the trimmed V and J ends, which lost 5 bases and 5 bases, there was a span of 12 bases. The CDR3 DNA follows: TGTGCCAGCTCATGGAGGCTCGGTGAGACCCAGTACTTC. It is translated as CASSWRLGETQYF. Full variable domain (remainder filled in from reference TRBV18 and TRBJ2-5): NAGVMQNPRHLVRRRGQEARLRCSPMKGHSHVYWYRQLPEEGLKFMVYLQKENIIDESGMPKERFSAEFPKEGPSILRIQQVVRGDSAAYFCASSWRLGETQYFGPGTRLLVL.

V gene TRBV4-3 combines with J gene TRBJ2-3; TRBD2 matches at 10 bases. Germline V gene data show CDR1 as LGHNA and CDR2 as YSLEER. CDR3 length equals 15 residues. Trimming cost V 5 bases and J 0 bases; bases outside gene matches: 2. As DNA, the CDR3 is TGCGCCAGCAGCAGGACTAGCGGTAGCACAGATACGCAGTATTTT. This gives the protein CASSRTSGSTDTQYF.

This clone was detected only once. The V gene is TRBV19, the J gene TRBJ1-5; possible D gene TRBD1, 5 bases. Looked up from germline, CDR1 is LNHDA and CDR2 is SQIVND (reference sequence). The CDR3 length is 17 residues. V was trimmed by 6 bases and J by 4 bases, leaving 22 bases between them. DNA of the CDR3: TGTGCCAGTAGAGGCCCATTCGGGGCCGGGGGAAATCAGCCCCAGCATTTT. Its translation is CASRGPFGAGGNQPQHF. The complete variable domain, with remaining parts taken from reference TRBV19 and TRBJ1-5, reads DGGITQSPKYLFRKEGQNVTLSCEQNLNHDAMYWYRQDPGQGLRLIYYSQIVNDFQKGDIAEGYSVSREKKESFPLTVTSAQKNPTAFYLCASRGPFGAGGNQPQHFGDGTRLSIL.

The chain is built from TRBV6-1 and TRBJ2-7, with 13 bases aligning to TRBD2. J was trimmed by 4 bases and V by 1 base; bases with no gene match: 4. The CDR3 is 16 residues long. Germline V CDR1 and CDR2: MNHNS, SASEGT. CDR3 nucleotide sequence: TGTGCCAGCAGTGAAGTGGGACTAGCGGGATTTTACGAGCAGTACTTC. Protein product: CASSEVGLAGFYEQYF.

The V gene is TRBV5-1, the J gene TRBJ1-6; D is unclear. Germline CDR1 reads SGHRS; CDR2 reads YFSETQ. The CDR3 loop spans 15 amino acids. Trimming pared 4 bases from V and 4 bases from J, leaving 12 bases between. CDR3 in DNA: TGCGCCAGCAGCGATGGGGAGGGATATAATTCACCCCTCCACTTT. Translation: CASSDGEGYNSPLHF.

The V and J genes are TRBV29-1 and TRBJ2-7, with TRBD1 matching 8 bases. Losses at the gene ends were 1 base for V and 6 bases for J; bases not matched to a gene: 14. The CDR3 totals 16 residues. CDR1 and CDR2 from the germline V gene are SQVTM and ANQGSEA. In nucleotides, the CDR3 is TGCAGCGTTGAAGTTCGTCGAGCGACAGGGGCCCGCGAGCAGTACTTC. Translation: CSVEVRRATGAREQYF.

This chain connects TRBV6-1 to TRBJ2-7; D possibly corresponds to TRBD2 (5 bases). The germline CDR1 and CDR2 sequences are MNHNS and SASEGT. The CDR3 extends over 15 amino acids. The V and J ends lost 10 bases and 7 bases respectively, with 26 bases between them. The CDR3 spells CATSLPSTSPWEQYF. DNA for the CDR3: TGTGCCACCTCCCTCCCGAGCACTAGTCCTTGGGAGCAGTACTTC.

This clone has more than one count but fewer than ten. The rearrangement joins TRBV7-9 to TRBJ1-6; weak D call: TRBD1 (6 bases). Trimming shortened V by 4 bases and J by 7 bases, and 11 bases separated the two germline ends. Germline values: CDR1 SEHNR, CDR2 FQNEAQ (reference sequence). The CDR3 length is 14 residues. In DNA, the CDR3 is TGTGCCAGCAGCTCGGGACAAGAGAATTCACCCCTCCACTTT. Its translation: CASSSGQENSPLHF.